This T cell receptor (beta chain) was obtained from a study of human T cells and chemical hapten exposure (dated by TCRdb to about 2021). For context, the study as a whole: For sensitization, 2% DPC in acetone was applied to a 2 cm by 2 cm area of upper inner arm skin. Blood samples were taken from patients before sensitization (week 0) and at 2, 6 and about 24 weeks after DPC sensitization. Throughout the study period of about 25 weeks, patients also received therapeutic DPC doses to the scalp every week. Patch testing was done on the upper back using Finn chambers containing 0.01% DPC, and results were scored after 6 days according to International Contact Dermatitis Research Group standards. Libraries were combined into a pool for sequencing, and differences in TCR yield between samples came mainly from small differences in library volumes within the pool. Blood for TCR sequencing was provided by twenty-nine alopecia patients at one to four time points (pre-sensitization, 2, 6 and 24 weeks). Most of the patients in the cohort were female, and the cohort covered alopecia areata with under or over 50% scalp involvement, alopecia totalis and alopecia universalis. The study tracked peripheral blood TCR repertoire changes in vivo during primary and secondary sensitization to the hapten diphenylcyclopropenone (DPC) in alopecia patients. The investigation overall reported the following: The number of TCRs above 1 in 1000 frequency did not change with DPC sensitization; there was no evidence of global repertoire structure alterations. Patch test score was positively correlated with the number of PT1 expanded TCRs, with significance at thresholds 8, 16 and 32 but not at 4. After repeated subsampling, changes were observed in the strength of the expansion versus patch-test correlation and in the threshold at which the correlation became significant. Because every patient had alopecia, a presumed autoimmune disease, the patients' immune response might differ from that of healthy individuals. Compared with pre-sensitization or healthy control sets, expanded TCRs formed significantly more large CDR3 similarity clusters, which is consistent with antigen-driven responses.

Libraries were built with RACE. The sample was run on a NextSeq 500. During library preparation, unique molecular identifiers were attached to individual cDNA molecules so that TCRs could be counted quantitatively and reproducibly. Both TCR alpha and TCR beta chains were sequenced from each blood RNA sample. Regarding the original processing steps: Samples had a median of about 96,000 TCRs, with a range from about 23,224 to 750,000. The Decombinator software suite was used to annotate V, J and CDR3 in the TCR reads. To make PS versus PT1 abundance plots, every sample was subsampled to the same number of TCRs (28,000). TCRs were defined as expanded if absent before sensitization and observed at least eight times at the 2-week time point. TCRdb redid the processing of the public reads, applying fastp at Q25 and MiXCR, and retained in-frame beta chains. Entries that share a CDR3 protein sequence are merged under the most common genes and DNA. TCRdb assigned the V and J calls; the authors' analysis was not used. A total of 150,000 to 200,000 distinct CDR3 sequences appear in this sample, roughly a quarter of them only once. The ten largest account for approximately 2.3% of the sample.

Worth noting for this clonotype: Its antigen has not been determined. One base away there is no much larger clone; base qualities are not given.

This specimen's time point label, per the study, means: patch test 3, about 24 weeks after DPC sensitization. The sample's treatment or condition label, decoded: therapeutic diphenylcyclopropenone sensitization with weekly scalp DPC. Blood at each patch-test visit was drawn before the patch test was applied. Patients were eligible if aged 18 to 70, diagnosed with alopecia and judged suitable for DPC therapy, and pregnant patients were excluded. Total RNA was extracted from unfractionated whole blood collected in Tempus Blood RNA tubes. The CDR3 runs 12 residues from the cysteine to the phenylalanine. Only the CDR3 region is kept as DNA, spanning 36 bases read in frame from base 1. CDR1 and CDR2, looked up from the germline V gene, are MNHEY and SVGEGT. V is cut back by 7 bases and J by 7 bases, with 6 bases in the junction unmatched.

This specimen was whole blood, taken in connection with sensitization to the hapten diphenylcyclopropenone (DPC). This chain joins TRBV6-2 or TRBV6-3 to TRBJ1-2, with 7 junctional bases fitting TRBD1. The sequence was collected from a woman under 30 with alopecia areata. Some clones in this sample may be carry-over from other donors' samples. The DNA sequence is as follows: TGTGCCAGCACCCAGGGGGGAAGTGGCTACACCTTC. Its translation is CASTQGGSGYTF.